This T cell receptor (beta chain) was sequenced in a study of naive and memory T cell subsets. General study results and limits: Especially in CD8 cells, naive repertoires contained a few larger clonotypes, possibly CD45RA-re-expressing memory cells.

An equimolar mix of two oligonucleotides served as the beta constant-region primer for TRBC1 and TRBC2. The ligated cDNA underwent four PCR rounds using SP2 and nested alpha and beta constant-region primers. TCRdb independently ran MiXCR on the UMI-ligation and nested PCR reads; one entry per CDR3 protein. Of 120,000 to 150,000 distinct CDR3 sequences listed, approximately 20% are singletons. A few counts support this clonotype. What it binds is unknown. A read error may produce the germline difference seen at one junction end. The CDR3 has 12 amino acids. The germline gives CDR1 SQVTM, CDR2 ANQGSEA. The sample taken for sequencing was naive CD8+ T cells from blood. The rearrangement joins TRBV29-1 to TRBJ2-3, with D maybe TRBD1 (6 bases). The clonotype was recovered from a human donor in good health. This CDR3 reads CSVWMRTDMQYF. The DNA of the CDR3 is TGCAGCGTCTGGATGCGGACAGATATGCAGTATTTT.